Listed below are T cell receptor beta chains from one sample, sequenced in a study of T cell clones after liver transplantation. Sequencing was performed with immunoSEQ multiplex PCR; in TCRdb, only in-frame clones are kept and a portion is missing. Of tens of thousands of clones in the sample, 70% to 75% were seen once. Sample: CD4+ T cells from blood, taken at the 22-month timepoint. The receptors stem from a human patient who received a liver transplant. Some T cells may have originated in the graft donor. Each CDR3 is given with its conserved first and last residue. The order of the fields is CDR3 protein, CDR3 DNA, J gene, V gene, D gene, clone size. D genes are given only for firm matches. Clone sizes are given selectively: once, few, many, or a class where the clone is expanded.

CDR3: CASSLQGNGDF
DNA: TGTGCCAGCAGCTTACAGGGGAACGGGGACTTC
J: TRBJ2-7
V: TRBV7-9
D: .
size: few

CDR3: CASSDSGGTGELFF
DNA: TGTGCCAGCAGTGACTCAGGGGGCACCGGGGAGCTGTTTTTT
J: TRBJ2-2
V: TRBV6-4
D: .
size: .

CDR3: CASSPRGADGYTF
DNA: TGTGCCAGCAGCCCAAGGGGGGCCGACGGCTACACCTTC
J: TRBJ1-2
V: TRBV6-6
D: .
size: .

CDR3: CASGQGVNYGYTF
DNA: TGTGCCAGCGGCCAGGGGGTAAACTATGGCTACACCTTC
J: TRBJ1-2
V: TRBV27
D: TRBD1
size: .

CDR3: CASRSRGGSSYEQYF
DNA: TGTGCCAGCCGCTCCCGAGGCGGGAGCTCCTACGAGCAGTACTTC
J: TRBJ2-7
V: TRBV25-1
D: TRBD2
size: .

CDR3: CASSLPPTFLGSSYNSPLHF
DNA: TGTGCCAGCAGTTTACCCCCCACTTTCCTTGGTAGTTCCTATAATTCACCCCTCCACTTT
J: TRBJ1-6
V: TRBV28
D: .
size: few

CDR3: CASSSPGGPSGNTIYF
DNA: TGTGCCAGCAGTTCCCCGGGGGGGCCCTCTGGAAACACCATATATTTT
J: TRBJ1-3
V: TRBV28
D: .
size: .

CDR3: CASSRQGNTGELFF
DNA: TGTGCCAGCAGTAGACAGGGGAACACCGGGGAGCTGTTTTTT
J: TRBJ2-2
V: TRBV6-4
D: TRBD1
size: .

CDR3: CASSRDRTTYEQYF
DNA: TGTGCCAGCAGCAGGGACAGAACAACCTACGAGCAGTACTTC
J: TRBJ2-7
V: TRBV6-5
D: TRBD1
size: .

CDR3: CSVAEDRGTEAFF
DNA: TGCAGCGTCGCGGAGGACAGGGGCACTGAAGCTTTCTTT
J: TRBJ1-1
V: TRBV29-1
D: TRBD1
size: .

CDR3: CASSAPGGGNEKLFF
DNA: TGTGCCAGCAGTGCCCCGGGAGGCGGCAATGAAAAACTGTTTTTT
J: TRBJ1-4
V: TRBV25-1
D: .
size: .

CDR3: CASSLGSGGPTDTQYF
DNA: TGTGCCAGCAGCTTAGGAAGCGGGGGACCCACAGATACGCAGTATTTT
J: TRBJ2-3
V: TRBV11-2
D: TRBD2
size: .

CDR3: CASSLRRQGITGELFF
DNA: TGTGCCAGCAGCTTAAGAAGACAGGGCATCACCGGGGAGCTGTTTTTT
J: TRBJ2-2
V: TRBV7-6
D: TRBD1
size: .

CDR3: CASSPRGGVPYEQFF
DNA: TGTGCCAGCAGCCCGAGGGGCGGGGTTCCGTATGAGCAGTTCTTC
J: TRBJ2-1
V: TRBV9
D: .
size: .

CDR3: CASSYSRGYEQYF
DNA: TGTGCCAGCAGTTACTCTAGGGGCTACGAGCAGTACTTC
J: TRBJ2-7
V: TRBV6-5
D: .
size: .

CDR3: CASSLRGPKNIQYF
DNA: TGTGCCAGCAGTTTAAGGGGACCCAAAAACATTCAGTACTTC
J: TRBJ2-4
V: TRBV27
D: .
size: .

CDR3: CASTQGVLNQPQHF
DNA: TGTGCCAGCACCCAGGGAGTCCTCAATCAGCCCCAGCATTTT
J: TRBJ1-5
V: TRBV6-1
D: .
size: .

CDR3: CASSFTRGTDTQYF
DNA: TGTGCCAGCAGCTTCACTAGAGGCACAGATACGCAGTATTTT
J: TRBJ2-3
V: TRBV7-9
D: .
size: .

CDR3: CASSSTSGGAIEQFF
DNA: TGTGCCAGCAGCTCCACTAGCGGGGGGGCAATTGAGCAGTTCTTC
J: TRBJ2-1
V: TRBV7-2
D: TRBD2
size: .

CDR3: CASSPLALGDTQYF
DNA: TGTGCCAGCAGCCCACTAGCGCTGGGAGATACGCAGTATTTT
J: TRBJ2-3
V: TRBV2
D: TRBD2
size: .

CDR3: CASSLGTGRGDTEAFF
DNA: TGTGCCAGCAGCCTCGGGACAGGCCGGGGGGACACTGAAGCTTTCTTT
J: TRBJ1-1
V: TRBV7-8
D: TRBD1
size: .

CDR3: CASSYSTGGYTF
DNA: TGTGCCAGCAGTTATTCGACTGGTGGCTACACCTTC
J: TRBJ1-2
V: TRBV6-5
D: .
size: .

CDR3: CASRVAGLTSTDTQYF
DNA: TGTGCCAGCAGGGTAGCGGGGCTTACTAGCACAGATACGCAGTATTTT
J: TRBJ2-3
V: TRBV28
D: TRBD2
size: few

CDR3: CASSIVNQPQHF
DNA: TGTGCCAGCAGTATAGTAAATCAGCCCCAGCATTTT
J: TRBJ1-5
V: TRBV2
D: .
size: .

CDR3: CSVVVSGNTIYF
DNA: TGCAGCGTGGTCGTCTCCGGAAACACCATATATTTT
J: TRBJ1-3
V: TRBV29-1
D: .
size: .

CDR3: CASSESWNTEAFF
DNA: TGCGCCAGCAGTGAGTCCTGGAACACTGAAGCTTTCTTT
J: TRBJ1-1
V: TRBV10-1
D: .
size: .

CDR3: CASSTRQSSYEQYF
DNA: TGTGCCAGCAGCACGCGACAGAGCTCCTACGAGCAGTACTTC
J: TRBJ2-7
V: TRBV7-9
D: .
size: .

CDR3: CASSQEARVNEQFF
DNA: TGTGCCAGCAGCCAAGAGGCCAGGGTTAATGAGCAGTTCTTC
J: TRBJ2-1
V: TRBV4-2
D: .
size: .

CDR3: CASSQGKGVRSPLHF
DNA: TGCGCCAGCAGCCAAGGCAAAGGGGTGAGGTCACCCCTCCACTTT
J: TRBJ1-6
V: TRBV4-1
D: .
size: .

CDR3: CASSYSLEDNQPQHF
DNA: TGTGCCAGCAGTTATAGCCTGGAGGACAATCAGCCCCAGCATTTT
J: TRBJ1-5
V: TRBV6-6
D: .
size: .

CDR3: CASSEPGRLNTEAFF
DNA: TGTGCCAGCAGTGAACCCGGACGGTTGAACACTGAAGCTTTCTTT
J: TRBJ1-1
V: TRBV6-1
D: .
size: once

CDR3: CASTLAGSDTQYF
DNA: TGTGCCAGCACCTTAGCGGGATCAGATACGCAGTATTTT
J: TRBJ2-3
V: TRBV27
D: TRBD2
size: .

CDR3: CASSPDRDQTQYF
DNA: TGTGCCAGCAGCCCTGACAGGGACCAGACCCAGTACTTC
J: TRBJ2-5
V: TRBV7-2
D: TRBD1
size: .

CDR3: CASSLIATGNTEAFF
DNA: TGTGCCAGCAGCTTAATTGCGACAGGGAACACTGAAGCTTTCTTT
J: TRBJ1-1
V: TRBV7-9
D: .
size: .

CDR3: CASNKGGGLNTGELFF
DNA: TGTGCCAGCAACAAGGGCGGGGGCCTGAACACCGGGGAGCTGTTTTTT
J: TRBJ2-2
V: TRBV27
D: .
size: few

CDR3: CASSRLDRAHEQYF
DNA: TGTGCCAGCAGCCGCTTGGACAGGGCCCACGAGCAGTACTTC
J: TRBJ2-7
V: TRBV7-9
D: TRBD1
size: .

CDR3: CASSLNSQDTEAFF
DNA: TGCGCCAGCAGCTTAAACTCCCAAGACACTGAAGCTTTCTTT
J: TRBJ1-1
V: TRBV5-1
D: .
size: .

CDR3: CASSLNQGIEKLFF
DNA: TGTGCCAGCAGTTTGAACCAGGGGATTGAAAAACTGTTTTTT
J: TRBJ1-4
V: TRBV7-2
D: .
size: .

CDR3: CASSLERASYEQYF
DNA: TGTGCCAGCAGCTTAGAGAGGGCCAGCTACGAGCAGTACTTC
J: TRBJ2-7
V: TRBV7-2
D: .
size: .

CDR3: CASRRVGGYEQYF
DNA: TGTGCCAGCAGACGCGTTGGGGGGTACGAGCAGTACTTC
J: TRBJ2-7
V: TRBV11-2
D: .
size: .